This TCR beta chain was obtained from a study of cytomegalovirus exposure and HLA in healthy donors. Study results and limitations: Reportedly, TCR beta sequences accurately predicted HLA-A and HLA-B alleles in most subjects. Some 17,000 TCR beta sequences were associated with HLA alleles at 0.05 false discovery rate in a later analysis.

Germline V lookup: CDR1 MNHNS, CDR2 SASEGT. The CDR3 runs to 13 residues. V shed 3 bases and J shed 4 bases, with 7 bases lying between them. Turning to this clone: Its antigen is currently unknown.

The primer mix had 60 Vbeta and 13 Jbeta primers. How the authors handled the data: In a later analysis, around 12 million of 65 million to 80 million unique beta chains occurred in at least two donors. Measured with immunoSEQ multiplex PCR; TCRdb has only the in-frame clones, and not every one. Clone size and the V and J calls come from that table; the DNA yielded D and trimming. This sample contains 150,000 or so clones. V and J are TRBV6-1 and TRBJ1-5; D gene uncertain. The clonotype originates from a woman in her forties or fifties in good health and CMV-seronegative. The source material was PBMCs. The DNA of the CDR3 is TGTGCCAGCAGTGAGTTGGAGAATCAGCCCCAGCATTTT. This codes for CASSELENQPQHF.